The 16 T cell receptor beta chains listed next were all sequenced from one sample in a study of shared clonotypes between healthy human individuals (dated by TCRdb to the early 2020s). Libraries were constructed by the immunoSEQ multiplex PCR assay. As stored in TCRdb, this immuneACCESS dataset retains in-frame rearrangements with V and J assigned. A fraction of the clones does not appear; measured against another copy, unresolved V genes explain less than half of the discrepancy, and the remainder lacks a known reason. Counted in this sample were about 1,500,000 clones; about 96% of them appeared once. The ten biggest clones cover 0.95% to 1.5% of the sample. Sample: naive CD4+ T cells sorted from blood. This specimen's cell subset or site label, per the study, means: CD45RA+ positively selected. The source is a man aged 30-40 years in good health.

The gene calls are TRBV6-1 and TRBJ2-7, with 9 bases lining up with TRBD1. J gave up 5 bases and V 2 bases, and 7 bases lay outside the gene matches. The CDR3 has 15 amino acids. CDR1 MNHNS and CDR2 SASEGT come from the germline V gene. The CDR3 nucleotides are TGTGCCAGCAGTGAAATACAGGGGGCTTTCAACGAGCAGTACTTC. As protein: CASSEIQGAFNEQYF.

V usage is TRBV6-5 and J usage is TRBJ2-7; 10 bases match TRBD2. CDR1 MNHEY and CDR2 SVGAGI come from the germline V gene. The length of the CDR3 is 15 residues. J lost 4 bases, V lost 2 bases, and 5 bases had no gene match. The CDR3 sequence: CASSYLAGALYEQYF. CDR3 coding DNA: TGTGCCAGCAGTTACCTAGCGGGAGCCTTATACGAGCAGTACTTC.

The chain is built from TRBV19 and TRBJ2-3; 7 bases line up with TRBD1. The CDR3 runs 13 residues. Trimming removed 5 bases from V and 5 bases from J; junction bases left unmatched: 4. Germline V gene lookup returns CDR1 LNHDA and CDR2 SQIVND (reference sequence). CDR3 sequence: CASSPGGLDTQYF. The CDR3, as DNA: TGTGCCAGTAGTCCAGGGGGTTTAGATACGCAGTATTTT.

The rearrangement links TRBV7-9 to TRBJ2-7; weak D call: TRBD2 (6 bases). V was clipped by 5 bases and J by 0 bases, with 17 bases between them. Germline assignment: CDR1 SEHNR and CDR2 FQNEAQ (reference sequence). The CDR3 is 16 residues long. CDR3 residues: CASSLHLGRPSYEQYF. CDR3 nucleotides: TGTGCCAGCAGCCTCCACCTAGGGAGGCCCTCCTACGAGCAGTACTTC.

The V and J genes are TRBV4-3 and TRBJ1-2; perhaps TRBD1 as D (6 bases). CDR3 length: 16 amino acids. V dropped 0 bases and J dropped 3 bases, with 14 bases sitting between them. Germline values: CDR1 LGHNA, CDR2 YSLEER. The CDR3 DNA reads TGCGCCAGCAGCCAAGATCGTATTCCAGGGGACTATGGCTACACCTTC. Translation gives CASSQDRIPGDYGYTF.

The rearrangement joins TRBV10-3 to TRBJ1-5, with D unclear. The V and J ends lost 2 bases and 11 bases respectively, with 16 bases between them. This CDR3 region has 14 residues. CDR1 and CDR2 from the germline V gene are ENHRY and SYGVKD. The CDR3 DNA follows: TGTGCCATCAGTGAGGCCGGCGGCGGGTGGGCCCAGCATTTT. The encoded protein is CAISEAGGGWAQHF.

V usage is TRBV5-4 and J usage is TRBJ1-1, with D perhaps matching TRBD1 (5 bases). From germline, CDR1 is SGHNT and CDR2 YYREEE (reference sequence). V lost 0 bases and J lost 1, with 13 bases in between. The CDR3 is 16 residues long. The CDR3 nucleotides read TGTGCCAGCAGCTTGGAACAGGCGCCACGGAACACTGAAGCTTTCTTT. It translates to CASSLEQAPRNTEAFF.

V usage is TRBV15 and J usage is TRBJ2-7, with TRBD2 as a possible D gene (7 bases). Germline CDR1 is LNHNV and CDR2 is YYDKDF (reference sequence). The CDR3 spans 17 residues. V was pared by 2 bases and J by 2 bases, with 19 bases between. CDR3 sequence reads: CATSRPPGGGGTYEQYF. The CDR3 nucleotides are TGTGCCACCAGCAGACCTCCCGGGGGCGGGGGAACCTACGAGCAGTACTTC.

The rearrangement links TRBV18 to TRBJ2-7, with TRBD2 matching 9 bases. V was clipped by 8 bases and J by 3 bases; unmatched bases: 5. CDR3 length: 13 residues. The germline V gene encodes CDR1 KGHSH and CDR2 LQKENI. Here the CDR3 reads CASGSGSIYEQYF. DNA for the CDR3: TGTGCCAGCGGTAGCGGGAGCATCTACGAGCAGTACTTC.

The chain couples TRBV5-6 to TRBJ2-7; 8 bases are a match to TRBD2. Germline loops: CDR1 SGHDT, CDR2 YYEEEE. This CDR3 has 15 residues. With 4 bases clipped from V and 6 bases from J, the junction kept 12 bases outside the gene matches. The CDR3 is CASSPILAVASEQYF. CDR3 coding DNA: TGTGCCAGCAGCCCTATACTAGCGGTGGCCTCCGAGCAGTACTTC.

This chain connects TRBV19 to TRBJ2-3, with no clear D. Germline V gene data show CDR1 as LNHDA and CDR2 as SQIVND (reference sequence). V lost 3 bases to trimming and J lost 6 bases, with 10 bases between them. The CDR3 is 13 amino acids. The CDR3 here is CASSIQDRDTQYF. DNA of the CDR3: TGTGCCAGTAGTATCCAGGATCGGGATACGCAGTATTTT.

Comment on this clone: At one end the junction does not follow the germline gene, possibly because of a read error. This chain connects TRBV10-3 to TRBJ1-2; D possibly corresponds to TRBD1 (6 bases). Germline CDR1 and CDR2: ENHRY and SYGVKD. The CDR3 has 13 residues. The CDR3 nucleotides read TGTGCCCTCAGTGGGGACAAGGGTAGTAGCTACACCTTC. Encoded protein: CALSGDKGSSYTF.

This sequence joins TRBV5-1 and TRBJ1-2; D is perhaps TRBD1 (5 bases). The germline CDR1 and CDR2 sequences are SGHRS and YFSETQ. Trimming removed 3 bases from V and 5 bases from J, with 11 bases in between. This CDR3 has 13 amino acids. CDR3 sequence reads: CASSSGTVYGYTF. The CDR3 DNA follows: TGCGCCAGCAGCTCCGGGACGGTTTATGGCTACACCTTC.

The chain employs TRBV5-4 and TRBJ2-1; D is uncertain. The CDR3 length is 12 residues. V lost 0 bases to trimming and J lost 7 bases, with 5 bases between them. Per the germline V gene, CDR1 is SGHNT and CDR2 is YYREEE (reference sequence). The CDR3 DNA reads TGTGCCAGCAGCTTGGGGTTAAATGAGCAGTTCTTC. This translates into CASSLGLNEQFF.

The chain carries TRBV29-1 and TRBJ2-4, with D tentatively TRBD1 (5 bases). V lost 0 bases and J lost 8, with 8 bases in between. This CDR3 has 12 amino acids. From germline, CDR1 is SQVTM and CDR2 ANQGSEA. The CDR3 DNA sequence: TGCAGCGTTGAAGATAGGGGTTACATTCAGTACTTC. Translating it yields CSVEDRGYIQYF.

The rearrangement joins TRBV29-1 to TRBJ2-1; 9 bases map to TRBD1. The CDR3 has 11 amino acids. J lost 10 bases, V lost 7 bases, and 5 bases had no gene match. Germline CDR1 reads SQVTM; CDR2 reads ANQGSEA. CDR3 sequence: CSGDRGGEQFF. The CDR3 coding sequence is TGCAGCGGCGACAGGGGGGGCGAGCAGTTCTTC.